The entry that follows covers one T cell receptor (beta chain) sequence. The antigen is not known. The data were obtained in a study of T-cell memory formation after mild COVID-19. Germline values: CDR1 MNHEY, CDR2 SVGAGI. After removal of 7 bases from V and 7 bases from J, the junction contained 6 bases not matched to a gene. This CDR3 is built from 14 residues. Findings and limits, study-wide: CD4+ bias marked clones expanding day 15 to 37, unlike balanced contracting clones. CD4+ contracting clones lay mainly in CM and EM, CD8+ ones in EMRA. Within pre-infection memory, some responding clones were found, suggesting cross-reactive memory joined.

5'RACE, which relied on constant-segment primers, yielded TCR alpha and TCR beta cDNA libraries carrying sample barcodes and UMIs. A single record per CDR3 protein comes from TCRdb applying MiXCR to the 5' RACE reads. Found here are 500,000 to 650,000 distinct CDR3 sequences, 20% to 25% of them singletons; the top ten hold around 9.2%. The receptor was isolated from an adult woman who had mild COVID-19 (a few samples of this study predate the infection). Cell type and time point are not known. Sequencing was performed on PBMCs or a T cell subset sorted from them (not recorded which). The chain joins TRBV6-5 to TRBJ1-6, with 8 bases matching TRBD1. The CDR3 sequence is CASTQGQGNSPLHF. Here the CDR3 DNA reads TGTGCCAGCACTCAAGGACAGGGCAATTCACCCCTCCACTTT.